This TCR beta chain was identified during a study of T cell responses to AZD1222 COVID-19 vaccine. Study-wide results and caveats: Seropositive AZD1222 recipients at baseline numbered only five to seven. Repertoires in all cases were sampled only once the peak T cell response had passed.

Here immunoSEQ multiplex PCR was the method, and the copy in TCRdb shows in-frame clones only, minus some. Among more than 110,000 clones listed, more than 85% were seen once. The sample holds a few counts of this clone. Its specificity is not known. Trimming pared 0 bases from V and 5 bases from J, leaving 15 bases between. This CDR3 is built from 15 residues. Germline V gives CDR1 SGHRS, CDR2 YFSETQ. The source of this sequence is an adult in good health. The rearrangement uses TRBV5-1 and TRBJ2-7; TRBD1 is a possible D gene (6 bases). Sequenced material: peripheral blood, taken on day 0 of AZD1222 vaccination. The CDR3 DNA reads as TGCGCCAGCAGCTTGGGGGACACCGATCTCCACGAGCAGTACTTC. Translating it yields CASSLGDTDLHEQYF.